This T cell receptor beta chain came from a study of PD-L1 blockade in urothelial cancer. Study background: Patients' histories included 0 to 3 prior chemotherapy regimens. Study results and limitations: TCR clonality was measured in pretreatment peripheral blood. Clonality below the median predicted better survival.

Only one count was recorded for this clone. Antigen specificity is unknown. Trimming cost V 4 bases and J 0 bases, with 13 bases left between them. Looked up from germline, CDR1 is MNHEY and CDR2 is SMNVEV (reference sequence). The length of the CDR3 is 15 residues. The assay was immunoSEQ multiplex PCR, and TCRdb's table has in-frame clones only and misses some. The sample shows around 70,000 clones, around four fifths of them seen only once. The J gene is TRBJ2-7, the V gene TRBV27; D is possibly TRBD1 (6 bases). The receptor was derived from a man between 70 and 80 years old with urothelial cancer. The source material was PBMCs, sampled around atezolizumab (anti-PD-L1) treatment. The CDR3 sequence: CASSYRVMGSYEQYF. The CDR3 nucleotides read TGTGCCAGCAGTTACAGGGTAATGGGCTCCTACGAGCAGTACTTC.